These 18 T cell receptor beta chains came from one sample sequenced in a study of T-cell memory formation after mild COVID-19. TCRdb passed the 5' RACE reads through MiXCR, listing each CDR3 protein once. The data show 500,000 to 650,000 distinct CDR3 sequences, with roughly 21% seen just once and about 8.4% held by the top ten. The sequenced sample consisted of PBMCs or a T cell subset sorted from them (not recorded which). These receptors came from an adult woman who had mild COVID-19 (a few samples of this study predate the infection). Cell type and time point are not known.

The genes are TRBV12-3 or TRBV12-4 and TRBJ1-2; D unresolved. V lost 1 base and J 4 bases, leaving 10 bases between the germline ends. The CDR3 has 14 residues. Here the CDR3 reads CASSLGIGTYGYTF. CDR3 nucleotide sequence: TGTGCCAGCAGTTTAGGCATAGGCACCTATGGCTACACCTTC.

This clonotype was recorded at least ten times. The gene calls are TRBV12-3 or TRBV12-4 and TRBJ2-7; D remains unclear. The CDR3 totals 12 residues. The ends were cut back, 2 bases at V and 2 bases at J, with 4 bases in the middle. The CDR3 bases are TGTGCCAGCAGTTTAACTCCCTACGAGCAGTACTTC. Its protein is CASSLTPYEQYF.

This clonotype turned up a few times. V usage is TRBV7-9 and J usage is TRBJ2-6; D call uncertain. The CDR3 spans 16 residues. Trimming took off 0 bases at V and 0 bases at J, with 6 bases between the two ends. Germline-derived CDR1 and CDR2 are SEHNR and FQNEAQ (reference sequence). CDR3 loop: CASSLAVISGANVLTF. The CDR3 DNA follows: TGTGCCAGCAGCTTAGCGGTGATCTCTGGGGCCAACGTCCTGACTTTC.

This clonotype was counted only a few times. The V call is TRBV5-1, the J call TRBJ2-3; 10 nucleotides agree with TRBD2. The CDR3 has 15 residues. CDR1 SGHRS and CDR2 YFSETQ come from the germline V gene. V lost 2 bases to trimming and J lost 2 bases; unmatched junction nucleotides: 2. The CDR3 reads CASSFTSGATDTQYF. The DNA for the CDR3 is TGCGCCAGCAGCTTTACTAGCGGGGCCACAGATACGCAGTATTTT.

The rearrangement joins TRBV18 to TRBJ2-1; TRBD1 matches at 8 bases. Germline V gene sequence: CDR1 KGHSH, CDR2 LQKENI. The CDR3 sequence is 15 residues long. With V trimmed by 6 bases and J by 7 bases, 11 bases remained unmatched. For the CDR3, the DNA is TGTGCCAGCTCCCTCTGGACAGGGCAGGGGAATGAGCAGTTCTTC. It codes for CASSLWTGQGNEQFF.

This clonotype has only a few counts. The chain joins TRBV19 to TRBJ1-1; 9 bases line up with TRBD1. CDR1 is LNHDA, CDR2 SQIVND, per germline (reference sequence). V was clipped by 3 bases and J by 4 bases; unmatched bases: 6. The CDR3 length is 15 residues. CDR3 in DNA: TGTGCCAGTAGTATGCCCGGACAGGGGATCACTGAAGCTTTCTTT. It encodes CASSMPGQGITEAFF.

The CDR3 sequence is CASSQGGVTYEQYF. DNA for the CDR3: TGCGCCAGCAGCCAAGGCGGGGTGACCTACGAGCAGTACTTC. This chain joins TRBV4-1 and TRBJ2-7, with D perhaps TRBD2 (6 bases). Germline CDR1 is MGHRA and CDR2 is YSYEKL. Trimming pared 1 base from V and 2 bases from J, leaving 9 bases between. CDR3 length: 14 residues.

The chain combines TRBV7-8 with TRBJ2-2; D is ambiguous. V was trimmed by 2 bases and J by 6 bases, leaving 16 bases between them. The CDR3 has 16 residues. CDR1 and CDR2 (germline): SGHVS, FQNEAQ. This CDR3 is CASSLFLGYISGELFF. In DNA form, the CDR3 reads TGTGCCAGCAGCTTATTCCTGGGCTATATTTCCGGGGAGCTGTTTTTT.

The J gene is TRBJ2-1, the V gene TRBV10-3; either TRBD1 or TRBD2 may fit D (5 bases each). Trimming removed 8 bases from V and 6 bases from J, with 17 bases in between. CDR1 is ENHRY, CDR2 SYGVKD, per germline. There are 14 residues in the CDR3. The CDR3 region has the DNA TGTGCCATCGGGGGACCGGTCCTGACCAATGAGCAGTTCTTC. This translates into CAIGGPVLTNEQFF.

The chain is built from TRBV14 and TRBJ1-4, with D maybe TRBD1 (5 bases). The V gene lost 5 bases and the J gene lost 7 bases, with 14 bases spanning the gap. In germline, CDR1 is SGHDN, CDR2 FVKESK. The CDR3 is 14 amino acids. CDR3 in amino acids: CASSNQGTLEKLFF. CDR3 in DNA: TGTGCCAGCAGCAACCAAGGGACCCTTGAAAAACTGTTTTTT.

The genes are TRBV12-3 or TRBV12-4 and TRBJ2-5; D is unclear. With 0 bases removed from V and 1 base from J, the gap between germline ends came to 9 bases. The CDR3 covers 15 residues. In DNA form, the CDR3 reads TGTGCCAGCAGTTTAGCGCTTGGGCCCCAAGAGACCCAGTACTTC. It codes for CASSLALGPQETQYF.

V and J are TRBV24-1 and TRBJ2-5; tentative D call: TRBD1 (6 bases). This CDR3 is 14 amino acids long. V shed 4 bases and J shed 4 bases, with 12 bases lying between them. Germline V gene lookup returns CDR1 KGHDR and CDR2 SFDVKD. CDR3 amino acids: CATSDPGQLETQYF. CDR3 sequence (DNA): TGTGCCACCAGTGACCCGGGACAACTAGAGACCCAGTACTTC.

The chain has TRBV7-2 and TRBJ2-7; 7 bases are shared with TRBD1. Trimming removed 2 bases from V and 5 bases from J; junction bases left unmatched: 3. Germline V gene data show CDR1 as SGHTA and CDR2 as FQGNSA. The CDR3 is made up of 13 amino acids. The CDR3 sequence is CASSLNRGNEQYF. DNA of the CDR3: TGTGCCAGCAGCTTAAACAGGGGCAACGAGCAGTACTTC.

V and J are TRBV13 and TRBJ2-5; weak D call: TRBD1 (5 bases). This CDR3 contains 16 residues. The germline CDR1 and CDR2 sequences are PRHDT and FYEKMQ (reference sequence). Trimming left V 0 bases short and J 4 bases short, with 15 bases between. CDR3 amino acids: CASSLGKGLSRETQYF. DNA for the CDR3: TGTGCCAGCAGCTTAGGCAAGGGGCTCAGCAGAGAGACCCAGTACTTC.

This clonotype was picked up a small number of times. The J gene is TRBJ2-7, the V gene TRBV6-1; 7 bases are a match to TRBD1. Germline trimming cut 6 bases from V and 3 bases from J; bases unmatched to any gene: 8. The CDR3 is 14 residues long. CDR1 is MNHNS and CDR2 is SASEGT in the germline V gene. CDR3 nucleotide sequence: TGTGCCAGCAGCATGAACAGGGGTGGCTACGAGCAGTACTTC. It translates to CASSMNRGGYEQYF.

This clonotype was counted many times. V is TRBV7-2 and J is TRBJ1-2; the match to TRBD1 covers 8 bases. J was trimmed by 0 bases and V by 10 bases; bases with no gene match: 7. The germline gives CDR1 SGHTA, CDR2 FQGNSA. The CDR3 covers 14 residues. The CDR3 loop reads CAISGTGANYGYTF. For the CDR3, the DNA is TGTGCCATATCGGGGACAGGAGCTAACTATGGCTACACCTTC.

The V and J genes are TRBV30 and TRBJ1-1; possibly TRBD1 for D (5 bases). The germline CDR1 and CDR2 sequences are GTSNPN and SVGIG (reference sequence). V was shortened by 8 bases and J by 6 bases, with 13 bases between the two germline ends. This CDR3 contains 11 residues. DNA for the CDR3: TGTGCCGGTATCAGGGCGTCTGAAGCTTTCTTT. Translating it yields CAGIRASEAFF.

The CDR3: CASSRAGVAKNIQYF. The DNA of the CDR3 is TGTGCCAGCAGCCGTGCGGGGGTGGCCAAAAACATTCAGTACTTC. The chain carries TRBV7-2 and TRBJ2-4; 7 bases are shared with TRBD2. Germline CDR1 reads SGHTA; CDR2 reads FQGNSA. This CDR3 comprises 15 residues. V gave up 5 bases and J gave up 1 base; unmatched junction bases: 5.